This is a list of T cell receptor beta chains from one sample in a study of T-cell memory formation after mild COVID-19. TCRdb re-analysed the 5' RACE reads in MiXCR, keeping a single row per CDR3 protein. The table includes around 140,000 distinct CDR3 sequences, 6% detected once. Sequencing used PBMCs or a T cell subset sorted from them (not recorded which). These receptors all stem from an adult woman who had mild COVID-19 (a few samples of this study predate the infection). Cell type and time point are not known. Both conserved end residues are part of each CDR3. Fields, in order: J gene, V gene, CDR3 length, clone size, CDR3 protein. Only some rows state a clone size, as once, few, many or a class for expanded clones.

j_gene: TRBJ2-4
v_gene: TRBV29-1
len: 16
abundance: .
CDR3aa: CSVGAGGTGGLDIQYF

j_gene: TRBJ2-3
v_gene: TRBV7-2
len: 15
abundance: many
CDR3aa: CASSLDGLDTDTQYF

j_gene: TRBJ2-5
v_gene: TRBV5-1
len: 14
abundance: few
CDR3aa: CASSFQDLGETQYF

j_gene: TRBJ2-2
v_gene: TRBV7-9
len: 14
abundance: few
CDR3aa: CASRLQGGTGELFF

j_gene: TRBJ2-2
v_gene: TRBV7-3
len: 15
abundance: .
CDR3aa: CASSLDGRAAGELFF

j_gene: TRBJ2-1
v_gene: TRBV3-1
len: 17
abundance: .
CDR3aa: CASSQENLRGRGNEQFF

j_gene: TRBJ1-1
v_gene: TRBV19
len: 13
abundance: few
CDR3aa: CASALDSGTEAFF

j_gene: TRBJ2-1
v_gene: TRBV6-1
len: 15
abundance: many
CDR3aa: CASSPFGAGKNEQFF

j_gene: TRBJ2-3
v_gene: TRBV5-1
len: 18
abundance: .
CDR3aa: CASSLDPSGLAGPDTQYF

j_gene: TRBJ2-7
v_gene: TRBV12-3/TRBV12-4
len: 16
abundance: few
CDR3aa: CASSFSPGQGSYEQYF

j_gene: TRBJ1-5
v_gene: TRBV20-1
len: 13
abundance: many
CDR3aa: CSAKLYDNQAQHF

j_gene: TRBJ2-3
v_gene: TRBV5-1
len: 14
abundance: medium-sized
CDR3aa: CASSLGTSTDTQYF

j_gene: TRBJ1-5
v_gene: TRBV30
len: 15
abundance: .
CDR3aa: CAWSVGSSSNQPQHF

j_gene: TRBJ2-2
v_gene: TRBV7-2
len: 13
abundance: many
CDR3aa: CASSPSPTGELFF

j_gene: TRBJ1-5
v_gene: TRBV6-6
len: 13
abundance: many
CDR3aa: CASRRDGNQPQHF

j_gene: TRBJ1-2
v_gene: TRBV5-6
len: 14
abundance: many
CDR3aa: CASSLGLMNYGYTF

j_gene: TRBJ2-2
v_gene: TRBV20-1
len: 13
abundance: few
CDR3aa: CSANLGYTGELFF

j_gene: TRBJ2-5
v_gene: TRBV12-3/TRBV12-4
len: 14
abundance: many
CDR3aa: CASSRTSGPETQYF

j_gene: TRBJ1-6
v_gene: TRBV7-9
len: 12
abundance: .
CDR3aa: CATSQGDSPLHF

j_gene: TRBJ2-2
v_gene: TRBV29-1
len: 13
abundance: many
CDR3aa: CSVETGFTGELFF

j_gene: TRBJ1-1
v_gene: TRBV14
len: 15
abundance: few
CDR3aa: CASSPYGGARAEAFF

j_gene: TRBJ2-1
v_gene: TRBV12-3/TRBV12-4
len: 16
abundance: few
CDR3aa: CASRVASGGGYNEQFF

j_gene: TRBJ1-1
v_gene: TRBV20-1
len: 14
abundance: many
CDR3aa: CSAKRAGKHTEAFF

j_gene: TRBJ1-4
v_gene: TRBV18
len: 15
abundance: few
CDR3aa: CASAPGQTTNEKLFF

j_gene: TRBJ2-7
v_gene: TRBV6-5
len: 11
abundance: many
CDR3aa: CATSRGMEQYF

j_gene: TRBJ2-5
v_gene: TRBV9
len: 17
abundance: few
CDR3aa: CASSAPPRLAEQETQYF

j_gene: TRBJ2-7
v_gene: TRBV6-5
len: 14
abundance: once
CDR3aa: CASSYSEGSYEQYF

j_gene: TRBJ2-7
v_gene: TRBV11-2
len: 14
abundance: many
CDR3aa: CASTLELASYEQYF

j_gene: TRBJ2-7
v_gene: TRBV29-1
len: 13
abundance: many
CDR3aa: CSVGPSFAGEQYF

j_gene: TRBJ2-1
v_gene: TRBV5-5
len: 17
abundance: .
CDR3aa: CASSLGVAGAGDFQQFF

j_gene: TRBJ1-1
v_gene: TRBV7-9
len: 15
abundance: few
CDR3aa: CASSLGQEMNTEAFF

j_gene: TRBJ2-3
v_gene: TRBV24-1
len: 14
abundance: many
CDR3aa: CATSASTVTDTQYF

j_gene: TRBJ2-7
v_gene: TRBV5-1
len: 14
abundance: many
CDR3aa: CASSFLGPGDEQYF

j_gene: TRBJ2-1
v_gene: TRBV23-1
len: 19
abundance: .
CDR3aa: CASVLPGQDSTLCPVLGFF

j_gene: TRBJ1-4
v_gene: TRBV6-1
len: 14
abundance: few
CDR3aa: CASMTGATNEKLFF

j_gene: TRBJ1-1
v_gene: TRBV6-2/TRBV6-3
len: 14
abundance: .
CDR3aa: CASSYSKGTGEAFF

j_gene: TRBJ2-7
v_gene: TRBV18
len: 12
abundance: .
CDR3aa: CASSPTEVKQYF

j_gene: TRBJ2-7
v_gene: TRBV27
len: 17
abundance: few
CDR3aa: CASSLVMDRLQNYEQYF

j_gene: TRBJ1-5
v_gene: TRBV12-3/TRBV12-4
len: 16
abundance: many
CDR3aa: CASSRSGNQINQPQHF

j_gene: TRBJ2-3
v_gene: TRBV5-1
len: 16
abundance: many
CDR3aa: CASSREIAGAVDTQYF

j_gene: TRBJ1-6
v_gene: TRBV20-1
len: 15
abundance: many
CDR3aa: CSAIGTAYENSPLHF

j_gene: TRBJ1-2
v_gene: TRBV27
len: 12
abundance: few
CDR3aa: CASSSIGNGYTF

j_gene: TRBJ2-1
v_gene: TRBV20-1
len: 15
abundance: .
CDR3aa: CSARDWRGTYNEQFF

j_gene: TRBJ2-5
v_gene: TRBV7-8
len: 15
abundance: many
CDR3aa: CASSLAGGVQETQYF

j_gene: TRBJ2-5
v_gene: TRBV5-1
len: 15
abundance: .
CDR3aa: CASSLIPSARETQYF

j_gene: TRBJ2-7
v_gene: TRBV7-6
len: 13
abundance: many
CDR3aa: CASSLDVEGKQYF